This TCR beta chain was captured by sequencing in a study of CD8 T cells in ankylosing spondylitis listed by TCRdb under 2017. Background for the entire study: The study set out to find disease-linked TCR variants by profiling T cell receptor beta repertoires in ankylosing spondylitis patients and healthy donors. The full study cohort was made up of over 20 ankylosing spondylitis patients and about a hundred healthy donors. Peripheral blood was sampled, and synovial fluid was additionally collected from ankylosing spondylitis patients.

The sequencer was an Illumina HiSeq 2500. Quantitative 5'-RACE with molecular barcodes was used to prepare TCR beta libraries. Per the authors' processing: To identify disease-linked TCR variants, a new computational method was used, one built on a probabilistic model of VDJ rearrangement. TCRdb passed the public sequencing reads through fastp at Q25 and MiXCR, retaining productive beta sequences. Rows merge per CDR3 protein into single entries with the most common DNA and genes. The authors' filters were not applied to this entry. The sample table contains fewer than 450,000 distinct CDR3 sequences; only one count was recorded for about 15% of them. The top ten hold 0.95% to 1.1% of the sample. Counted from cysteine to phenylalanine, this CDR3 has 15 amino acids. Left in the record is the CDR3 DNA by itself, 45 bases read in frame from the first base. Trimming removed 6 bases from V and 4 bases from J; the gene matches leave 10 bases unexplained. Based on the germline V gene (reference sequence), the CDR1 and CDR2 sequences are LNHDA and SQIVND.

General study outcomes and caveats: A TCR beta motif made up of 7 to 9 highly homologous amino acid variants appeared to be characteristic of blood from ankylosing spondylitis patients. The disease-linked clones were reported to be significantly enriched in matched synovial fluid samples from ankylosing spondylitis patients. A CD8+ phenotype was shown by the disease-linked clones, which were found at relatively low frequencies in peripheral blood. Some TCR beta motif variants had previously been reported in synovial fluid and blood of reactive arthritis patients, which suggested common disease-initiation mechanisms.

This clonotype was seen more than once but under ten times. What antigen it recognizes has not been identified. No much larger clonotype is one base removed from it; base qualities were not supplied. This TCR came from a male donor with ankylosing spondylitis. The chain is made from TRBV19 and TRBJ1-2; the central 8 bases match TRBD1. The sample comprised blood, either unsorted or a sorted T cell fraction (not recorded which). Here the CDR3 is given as CASRLMGQDAYGYTF. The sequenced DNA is TGTGCCAGTAGGTTGATGGGACAGGATGCCTATGGCTACACCTTC.